This is a list of T cell receptor beta chains from one sample in a study of cytotoxic CD8 clonotypes in ibrutinib-treated CLL. The protocol was immunoSEQ multiplex PCR, while the TCRdb copy is restricted to in-frame clones and leaves out a portion. The table includes about 160,000 clones, around 80% detected once. The sequenced sample was PBMCs, obtained after 24 months of ibrutinib treatment. The receptors stem from a human donor with chronic lymphocytic leukemia. The CDR3 runs from the conserved cysteine through the conserved F or W. D genes are given only for firm matches. Only part of the rows carry a size: once, few, many, or a class if the clone is expanded.

NA	NA	TRBV4-3	TRBJ2-7	TGCGCCAGCAGCCCAACGCTAGCTTATTATTACGAGCAGTACTTC	CASSPTLAYYYEQYF
NA	NA	TRBV19	TRBJ2-7	TGTGCCAGTAGTTTCGGGGCCGCCCTCTACGAGCAGTACTTC	CASSFGAALYEQYF
NA	NA	TRBV15	TRBJ1-4	TGTGCCACCAGCAGAGGGCACGGTTCAACTAATGAAAAACTGTTTTTT	CATSRGHGSTNEKLFF
NA	once	TRBV5-4	TRBJ1-2	TGTGCCAGCAGTCTAAATCCCAGCAACCCTAACTATGGCTACACCTTC	CASSLNPSNPNYGYTF
TRBD1	NA	TRBV13	TRBJ1-1	TGTGCCAGCAGCTTTACAACAGGGGTCGGGGACACTGAAGCTTTCTTT	CASSFTTGVGDTEAFF
TRBD1	NA	TRBV7-3	TRBJ1-1	TGTGCCAGCAGCATAGGGGGCCTTAGCTCTGAAGCTTTCTTT	CASSIGGLSSEAFF
NA	few	TRBV9	TRBJ2-3	TGTGCCAGCAGCGCCGGACGGATCTTAGATACGCAGTATTTT	CASSAGRILDTQYF
NA	NA	TRBV28	TRBJ2-1	TGTGCCAGCAGCCAGATGGGGGCGCGGGTCGATGAGCAGTTCTTC	CASSQMGARVDEQFF
NA	NA	TRBV19	TRBJ2-5	TGTGCCAGTAGTATAGTGGCAGGAGAGACCCAGTACTTC	CASSIVAGETQYF
TRBD2	NA	TRBV7-8	TRBJ2-7	TGTGCCACCTCGGTAGGCGGGGGAAACTCCTACGAGCAGTACTTC	CATSVGGGNSYEQYF
NA	NA	TRBV2	TRBJ2-5	TGTGCCAGCGGTGGGGGTGGTTTAGAGACCCAGTACTTC	CASGGGGLETQYF
NA	NA	TRBV5-1	TRBJ2-1	TGCGCCAGCAGCGAAGGGGTAAGAGCTCATGAGCAGTTCTTC	CASSEGVRAHEQFF
TRBD1	NA	TRBV28	TRBJ1-1	TGTGCCAGCAGTAGACAGGGGAACACTGAAGCTTTCTTT	CASSRQGNTEAFF
NA	NA	TRBV19	TRBJ2-3	TGTGCCAGTAGTATTCAGGGGAGGTGGGGCACAGATACGCAGTATTTT	CASSIQGRWGTDTQYF
TRBD1	NA	TRBV27	TRBJ1-1	TGTGCCAGCAGCCCTATGTTGGGACAGGGGTTCAACACTGAAGCTTTCTTT	CASSPMLGQGFNTEAFF
NA	NA	TRBV28	TRBJ1-2	TGTGCCAGCAGTTTAGGGGAGTTGAGTGGCTACACCTTC	CASSLGELSGYTF
NA	few	TRBV18	TRBJ2-2	TGTGCCAGCTCAGACTTCAACACCGGGGAGCTGTTTTTT	CASSDFNTGELFF
NA	NA	TRBV9	TRBJ2-5	TGTGCCAGCAGCGCGACCGCGACATGGATGGAGACCCAGTACTTC	CASSATATWMETQYF
NA	NA	TRBV11-2	TRBJ1-1	TGTGCCAGCAGCCTCAGGGGTCCCTCATTTGGAGCTTTCTTT	CASSLRGPSFGAFF
NA	NA	TRBV30	TRBJ2-7	TGTGCCTGGAGTGTAAGCCGCGGGGGCCCCTACGAGCAGTACTTC	CAWSVSRGGPYEQYF
TRBD1	NA	TRBV2	TRBJ1-6	TGTGCCAGCGGTTTAATTGGACAGGGCCCTAATTCACCCCTCCACTTT	CASGLIGQGPNSPLHF
NA	NA	TRBV27	TRBJ2-3	TGTGCCAGCAGTTTGGGACCTCCAGATACGCAGTATTTT	CASSLGPPDTQYF
TRBD1	NA	TRBV30	TRBJ2-2	TGTGCCTGGAGGGGGACAGCGAACACCGGGGAGCTGTTTTTT	CAWRGTANTGELFF
NA	NA	TRBV6-5	TRBJ2-7	TGTGCCAGCAGTTATCAGGGCTCCTACGAGCAGTACTTC	CASSYQGSYEQYF
TRBD2	NA	TRBV7-2	TRBJ2-2	TGTGCCAGCAGCTCTCCGGGACTAGCGGGCTTAAACACCGGGGAGCTGTTTTTT	CASSSPGLAGLNTGELFF
NA	NA	TRBV5-1	TRBJ1-4	TGCGCCAGCAGGTCCCGGTTCGATGAAAAACTGTTTTTT	CASRSRFDEKLFF
NA	NA	TRBV5-1	TRBJ2-7	TGCGCCAGCAGCATCGGGACACCTTCCTACGAGCAGTACTTC	CASSIGTPSYEQYF
NA	NA	TRBV7-3	TRBJ1-4	TGTGCCAGCAGCTTAGGGGCGCTCACTAATGAAAAACTGTTTTTT	CASSLGALTNEKLFF
NA	few	TRBV11-2	TRBJ2-2	TGTGCCAGCCAGCGGCGCACCGGGGAGCTGTTTTTT	CASQRRTGELFF
NA	NA	TRBV25-1	TRBJ2-5	TGTGCCAGCAGTGAATCCTATGGACCGGTGGGCCAAGAGACCCAGTACTTC	CASSESYGPVGQETQYF
NA	NA	TRBV27	TRBJ1-2	TGTGCCAGCAGTTTATCCCCTAGGGTTCGTGGCTACACCTTC	CASSLSPRVRGYTF
NA	NA	TRBV4-1	TRBJ2-3	TGCGCCAGCAGCCAAGACCTCCGAGTTAATACGCAGTATTTT	CASSQDLRVNTQYF
NA	NA	TRBV29-1	TRBJ1-2	TGCAGCGTGCTGGGGAATGGCTACACCTTC	CSVLGNGYTF